These 5 T cell receptor beta chains were all obtained from the same sample, sequenced in a study. Via MiXCR, TCRdb re-called the 5' RACE reads, giving one row per CDR3 protein. The profile shows 46,000 or so distinct CDR3 sequences, 22% of them singletons. The sorted Tregs were CD4+CD25+CD127-/low cells. The specimen was Tregs sorted from a lymph node. The receptors were sampled from a female donor with breast cancer.

This clonotype showed up many times. The V call is TRBV20-1, the J call TRBJ2-7; weak D call: TRBD2 (6 bases). The germline V gene encodes CDR1 DFQATT and CDR2 SNEGSKA (reference sequence). CDR3 length: 13 residues. Trimming removed 2 bases from V and 4 bases from J, with 12 bases in between. Here the CDR3 reads CSARFVREYEQYF. DNA for the CDR3: TGCAGTGCTAGATTCGTCCGGGAGTACGAGCAGTACTTC.

This clonotype showed up many times. The chain has TRBV6-2 or TRBV6-3 and TRBJ2-1; 7 positions agree with TRBD1. Trimming removed 3 bases from V and 2 bases from J; junction bases left unmatched: 7. The CDR3 has 16 amino acids. Germline V CDR1 and CDR2: MNHEY, SVGEGT. CDR3 coding DNA: TGTGCCAGCAGTTATCTGAGACAGGGCACCTACAATGAGCAGTTCTTC. It codes for CASSYLRQGTYNEQFF.

This clonotype was recorded at least ten times. This chain connects TRBV20-1 to TRBJ1-2; D remains unclear. Trimming stripped 2 bases from V and 8 bases from J, with 18 bases between. Germline loops: CDR1 DFQATT, CDR2 SNEGSKA (reference sequence). The CDR3 covers 14 residues. The CDR3 DNA is TGCAGTGCTAGACCCCGGGGTACAGTATGGGGCTACACCTTC. It yields the protein CSARPRGTVWGYTF.

Comments on this clonotype: Since a much larger clone is just one base distant, this may be a read error. The J gene is TRBJ1-4, the V gene TRBV29-1; no clear D gene. Trimming pared 7 bases from V and 13 bases from J, leaving 16 bases between. This CDR3 contains 11 residues. Germline V gives CDR1 SQVTM, CDR2 ANQGSEA. The CDR3 bases are TGCAGCGCTGAGACGAGGTCGAGACTGTTTTTT. Protein: CSAETRSRLFF. The full variable domain, completed using reference TRBV29-1 and TRBJ1-4, is SAVISQKPSRDICQRGTSLTIQCQVDSQVTMMFWYRQQPGQSLTLIATANQGSEATYESGFVIDKFPISRPNLTFSTLTVSNMSPEDSSIYLCSAETRSRLFFGSGTQLSVL.

CDR3 sequence: CASSPPQEGGADTQYF. DNA for the CDR3: TGCGCCAGCAGCCCACCACAAGAAGGGGGGGCAGATACGCAGTATTTT. J is TRBJ2-3 and V is TRBV4-1; weak D call: TRBD2 (7 bases). V lost 4 bases, J lost 4 bases, and 18 bases lay in between. CDR3 length equals 16 residues. In germline, CDR1 is MGHRA, CDR2 YSYEKL.